This entry is about one T cell receptor (beta chain). The target antigen is unknown. At cycle 4 day 1, cycle 7 day 1, and baseline, blood was sampled. The sample belongs to a study of OX40 agonist ivuxolimab in advanced cancers. Study-level information: Antecedent anti-PD-1, anti-PD-L1 or anti-CTLA-4 therapy was permissible, with 40% having received some. General observations from the study: Some nonresponders also had low normalized T-cell clonal expansion.

CDR1 and CDR2 from the germline V gene are SGHTA and FQGTGA. This CDR3 spans 14 amino acids. Trimming removed 6 bases at V and 1 base at J, with 9 bases between. Profiling relied on immunoSEQ multiplex PCR, and the TCRdb table lists in-frame clones only, not all of them. The sample carries some 68,000 clones, less than 90% recorded once. This TCR was recovered from an adult with an advanced solid tumor such as melanoma, head and neck, liver or kidney cancer. V is TRBV7-3 and J is TRBJ2-2, with D possibly matching TRBD1 (5 bases). The specimen was CD4+ or CD8+ T cells sorted from blood, collected in a trial of the OX40 agonist ivuxolimab. CDR3 region: CASREQVNTGELFF. The CDR3 DNA is TGTGCCAGCAGGGAACAGGTGAACACCGGGGAGCTGTTTTTT.